The rows below give T cell receptor beta chains drawn from one sample of a study of cytomegalovirus exposure and HLA in healthy donors. The assay was immunoSEQ multiplex PCR, and TCRdb's table has in-frame clones only and misses some. The data show over 110,000 clones, 78% seen once. Sequenced material: PBMCs. The receptor set was obtained from a woman in her 40s in good health and CMV-seropositive. The CDR3 runs from the conserved cysteine through the conserved F or W. The D gene is left open where the match is weak. Size tells how often a clone was seen (once, few, many) or the class of an expanded clone, and some rows leave it out.

TRBD1 TRBJ2-7 TRBV5-1 NA CASSWGQGWNEQYF TGCGCCAGCAGCTGGGGACAGGGTTGGAACGAGCAGTACTTC
TRBD2 TRBJ2-3 TRBV14 NA CASSQDGGAVSDTQYF TGTGCCAGCAGCCAAGACGGGGGGGCGGTCTCAGATACGCAGTATTTT
TRBD2 TRBJ2-7 TRBV14 NA CASSRPGLAGGLYF TGTGCCAGCAGCCGCCCGGGACTAGCGGGAGGGTTGTACTTC
NA TRBJ2-3 TRBV6-5 NA CASSYAGAEDTQYF TGTGCCAGCAGTTACGCGGGCGCGGAGGATACGCAGTATTTT
TRBD1 TRBJ2-2 TRBV2 NA CATTEQGAPGELFF TGTGCCACCACGGAACAGGGGGCTCCCGGGGAGCTGTTTTTT
NA TRBJ1-2 TRBV2 NA CASSEMGPYGYTF TGTGCCAGCAGTGAAATGGGCCCCTATGGCTACACCTTC
TRBD1 TRBJ1-2 TRBV5-6 few CASTRGGGYGYTF TGTGCCAGCACCCGAGGGGGCGGCTATGGCTACACCTTC
TRBD2 TRBJ2-2 TRBV2 NA CASSGGAGVTGELFF TGTGCCAGCAGTGGGGGAGCGGGAGTCACCGGGGAGCTGTTTTTT
TRBD1 TRBJ2-1 TRBV30 NA CAWRTGTVLYNEQFF TGTGCCTGGAGGACCGGGACAGTACTTTACAATGAGCAGTTCTTC
TRBD2 TRBJ2-1 TRBV5-1 NA CASSLFSGTYNEQFF TGCGCCAGCAGCTTGTTTAGCGGGACCTACAATGAGCAGTTCTTC
NA TRBJ2-3 TRBV5-1 few CASSSGHTTDTQYF TGCGCCAGCAGCTCGGGACACACTACAGATACGCAGTATTTT
TRBD1 TRBJ2-5 TRBV6-1 few CASSSGTGGGGTQYF TGTGCCAGCAGCTCCGGGACAGGGGGCGGTGGGACCCAGTACTTC
NA TRBJ1-1 TRBV27 NA CASSLGLNTEAFF TGTGCCAGCAGTTTAGGCCTGAACACTGAAGCTTTCTTT
TRBD1 TRBJ2-5 TRBV5-8 NA CASSGTGWETQYF TGTGCCAGCAGCGGGACAGGGTGGGAGACCCAGTACTTC
TRBD2 TRBJ2-5 TRBV7-9 NA CASSEGTTGTQYF TGTGCCAGCAGTGAGGGGACTACAGGGACCCAGTACTTC
NA TRBJ2-7 TRBV5-1 NA CASNQGPYEQYF TGCGCCAGCAATCAGGGGCCCTACGAGCAGTACTTC
TRBD1 TRBJ1-1 TRBV6-1 NA CASSENSAGGYMNTEAFF TGTGCCAGCAGTGAAAATTCGGCAGGGGGCTATATGAACACTGAAGCTTTCTTT
TRBD2 TRBJ2-7 TRBV5-1 NA CASSRGTSGAREQYF TGCGCCAGCAGCAGGGGGACTAGCGGGGCAAGGGAGCAGTACTTC
NA TRBJ2-1 TRBV2 once CASSELSSYNEQFF TGTGCCAGCAGTGAGTTGAGCTCCTACAATGAGCAGTTCTTC
NA TRBJ2-2 TRBV25-1 once CASSDHTVTGELFF TGTGCCAGCAGTGACCACACCGTCACCGGGGAGCTGTTTTTT
TRBD1 TRBJ2-7 TRBV18 NA CASSPRRTGGNEQYF TGTGCCAGCTCACCACGACGGACAGGGGGTAACGAGCAGTACTTC
NA TRBJ2-3 TRBV6-5 few CASTGVVFGDTQYF TGTGCCAGCACCGGTGTTGTTTTTGGAGATACGCAGTATTTT
TRBD1 TRBJ1-2 TRBV7-2 NA CASSLVGQGYGYTF TGTGCCAGCAGCTTAGTGGGACAGGGTTATGGCTACACCTTC
TRBD2 TRBJ2-5 TRBV5-1 NA CASSLGLAGREETQYF TGCGCCAGCAGCCTGGGACTAGCGGGGAGAGAAGAGACCCAGTACTTC
TRBD2 TRBJ2-1 TRBV5-1 NA CASSKELAGFDNEQFF TGCGCCAGCAGCAAAGAGTTAGCGGGGTTCGACAATGAGCAGTTCTTC
TRBD2 TRBJ2-7 TRBV7-2 few CASSFGGGSSYEQYF TGTGCCAGCAGCTTCGGGGGAGGGAGCTCCTACGAGCAGTACTTC
TRBD2 TRBJ2-7 TRBV7-2 NA CASSLGGLADPYEQYF TGTGCCAGCAGCTTAGGCGGGCTAGCGGATCCCTACGAGCAGTACTTC
TRBD2 TRBJ2-5 TRBV5-6 NA CASSSTSGRETQYF TGTGCCAGCAGCTCCACTAGCGGGAGAGAGACCCAGTACTTC
NA TRBJ2-7 TRBV27 NA CASSFKVETSYEQYF TGTGCCAGCAGTTTTAAAGTCGAGACTAGTTACGAGCAGTACTTC
NA TRBJ2-2 TRBV11-3 NA CASSYRAANTGELFF TGTGCCAGCAGCTACAGGGCAGCGAACACCGGGGAGCTGTTTTTT
NA TRBJ1-2 TRBV28 NA CASSSPPISGYTF TGTGCCAGCAGTTCCCCCCCCATTTCCGGCTACACCTTC
NA TRBJ2-3 TRBV27 once CASSFTSLNTDTQYF TGTGCCAGCAGTTTTACTAGCCTTAACACAGATACGCAGTATTTT
TRBD1 TRBJ2-7 TRBV27 NA CASSSTGFYEQYF TGTGCCAGCAGTTCGACAGGGTTCTACGAGCAGTACTTC
TRBD2 TRBJ2-3 TRBV7-2 NA CASSLVGGDTQYF TGTGCCAGCAGCTTAGTGGGGGGGGATACGCAGTATTTT
NA TRBJ1-2 TRBV5-1 once CASSLEGDPRSAYTF TGCGCCAGCAGCTTGGAAGGGGATCCTCGCTCTGCCTACACCTTC
NA TRBJ1-1 TRBV7-9 NA CASSLFGEATEAFF TGTGCCAGCAGCTTATTTGGGGAGGCAACTGAAGCTTTCTTT
TRBD1 TRBJ1-1 TRBV29-1 NA CSVGGDRGTEAFF TGCAGCGTGGGAGGGGACAGGGGTACTGAAGCTTTCTTT
NA TRBJ2-3 TRBV19 NA CASSIGTFSADTQYF TGTGCCAGTAGTATAGGGACTTTTTCCGCAGATACGCAGTATTTT
TRBD2 TRBJ2-3 TRBV7-8 NA CASSLVGLAGIRRVTDTQYF TGTGCCAGCAGCTTAGTGGGACTAGCGGGAATAAGGCGGGTGACAGATACGCAGTATTTT
NA TRBJ2-1 TRBV6-1 NA CASSESTDPYNEQFF TGTGCCAGCAGTGAATCGACAGATCCCTACAATGAGCAGTTCTTC
TRBD1 TRBJ1-2 TRBV5-4 few CASRKWTGDYTF TGTGCCAGCAGAAAATGGACAGGGGACTACACCTTC